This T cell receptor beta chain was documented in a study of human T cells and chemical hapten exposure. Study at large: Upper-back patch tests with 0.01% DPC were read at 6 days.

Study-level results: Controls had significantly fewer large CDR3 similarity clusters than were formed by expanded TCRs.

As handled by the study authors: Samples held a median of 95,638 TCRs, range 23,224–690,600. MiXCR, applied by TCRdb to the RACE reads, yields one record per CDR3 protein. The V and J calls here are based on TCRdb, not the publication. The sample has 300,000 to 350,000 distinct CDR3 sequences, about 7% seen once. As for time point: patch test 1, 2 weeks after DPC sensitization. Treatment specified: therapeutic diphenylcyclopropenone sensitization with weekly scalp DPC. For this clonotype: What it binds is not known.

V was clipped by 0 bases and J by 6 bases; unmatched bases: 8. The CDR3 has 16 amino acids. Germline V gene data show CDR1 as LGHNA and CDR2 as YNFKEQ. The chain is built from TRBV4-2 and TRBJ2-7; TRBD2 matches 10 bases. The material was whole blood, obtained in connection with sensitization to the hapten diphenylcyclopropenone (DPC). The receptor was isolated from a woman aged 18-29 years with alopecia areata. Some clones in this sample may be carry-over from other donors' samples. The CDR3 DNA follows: TGTGCCAGCAGCCAAGAAGTGAGCGGGGGGGCCGGCGAGCAGTACTTC. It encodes CASSQEVSGGAGEQYF.